This T cell receptor (beta chain) was sequenced for a study of CD8+ T cells in alopecia areata. Study outcomes and limitations: Relative to mice, TCR sharing across patients was less clear, a difference possibly HLA-related.

The CDR3 loop spans 15 amino acids. After removal of 0 bases from V and 7 bases from J, the junction contained 6 bases not matched to a gene. Germline assignment: CDR1 SGDLS and CDR2 YYNGEE. RNA extraction and reverse transcription yielded cDNA as sequencing template. The table came from immunoSEQ multiplex PCR; TCRdb's copy has only in-frame clones and leaves some out. The sample has about 160,000 clones; more than 75% are singletons. Collected material from alopecia areata patients comprised lesional scalp punch biopsies and peripheral blood. Concerning this clone itself: As yet, its antigen is unknown.

This specimen consisted of CD8+ T cells sorted from blood, obtained at week 0. This clonotype originated in a human donor with alopecia areata. The chain joins TRBV9 to TRBJ2-2, with 7 bases identical to TRBD2. CDR3 sequence (DNA): TGTGCCAGCAGCGTAGCTATAGCGGGCCACGGGGAGCTGTTTTTT. This gives the protein CASSVAIAGHGELFF.